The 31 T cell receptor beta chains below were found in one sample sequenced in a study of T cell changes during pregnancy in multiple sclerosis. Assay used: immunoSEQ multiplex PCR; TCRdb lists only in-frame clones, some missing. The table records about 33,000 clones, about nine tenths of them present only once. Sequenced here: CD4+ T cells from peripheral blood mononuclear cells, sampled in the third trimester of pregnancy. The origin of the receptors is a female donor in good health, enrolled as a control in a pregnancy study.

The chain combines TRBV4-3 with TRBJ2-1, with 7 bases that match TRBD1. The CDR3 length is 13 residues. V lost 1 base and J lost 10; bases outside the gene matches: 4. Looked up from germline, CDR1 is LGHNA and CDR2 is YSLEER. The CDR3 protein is CASSQAEDREQFF. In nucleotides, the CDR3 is TGCGCCAGCAGCCAAGCGGAGGACAGGGAGCAGTTCTTC.

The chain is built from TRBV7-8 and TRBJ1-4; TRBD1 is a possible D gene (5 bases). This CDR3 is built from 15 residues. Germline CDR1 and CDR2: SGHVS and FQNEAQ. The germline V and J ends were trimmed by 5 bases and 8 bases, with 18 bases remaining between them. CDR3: CASSPRGARGEKLFF. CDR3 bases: TGTGCCAGCAGCCCTCGAGGGGCTCGGGGGGAAAAACTGTTTTTT.

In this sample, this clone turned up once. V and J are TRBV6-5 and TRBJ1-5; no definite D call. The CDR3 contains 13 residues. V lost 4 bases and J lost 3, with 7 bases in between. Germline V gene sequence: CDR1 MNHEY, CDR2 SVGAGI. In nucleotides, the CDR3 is TGTGCCAGCAGTTCCACAGCCAATCAGCCCCAGCATTTT. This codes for CASSSTANQPQHF.

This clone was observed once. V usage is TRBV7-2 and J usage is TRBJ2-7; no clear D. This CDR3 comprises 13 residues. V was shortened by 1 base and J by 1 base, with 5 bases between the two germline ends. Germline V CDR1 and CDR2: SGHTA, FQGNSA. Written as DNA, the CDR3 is TGTGCCAGCAGCTTAGTCAGATCCTACGAGCAGTACTTC. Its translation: CASSLVRSYEQYF.

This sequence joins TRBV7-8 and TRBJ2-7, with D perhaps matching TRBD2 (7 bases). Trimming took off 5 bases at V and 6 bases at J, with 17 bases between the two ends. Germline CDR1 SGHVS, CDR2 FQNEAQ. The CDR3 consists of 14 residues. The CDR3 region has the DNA TGTGCCAGCAGCCCCCTAGCAGGGGAGGGCGAGCAGTACTTC. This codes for CASSPLAGEGEQYF.

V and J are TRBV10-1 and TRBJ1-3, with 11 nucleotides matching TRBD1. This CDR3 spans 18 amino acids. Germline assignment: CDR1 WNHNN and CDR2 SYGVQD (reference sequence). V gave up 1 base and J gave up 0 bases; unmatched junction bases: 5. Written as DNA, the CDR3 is TGCGCCAGCAGTGAGTGTCGGGACAGGGGGAGCTCTGGAAACACCATATATTTT. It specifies CASSECRDRGSSGNTIYF.

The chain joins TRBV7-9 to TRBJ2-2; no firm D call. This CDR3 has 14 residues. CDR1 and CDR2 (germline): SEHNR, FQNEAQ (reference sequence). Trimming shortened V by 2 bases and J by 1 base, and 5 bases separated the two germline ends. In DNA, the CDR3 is TGTGCCAGCAGCTTATCCGGGAACACCGGGGAGCTGTTTTTT. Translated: CASSLSGNTGELFF.

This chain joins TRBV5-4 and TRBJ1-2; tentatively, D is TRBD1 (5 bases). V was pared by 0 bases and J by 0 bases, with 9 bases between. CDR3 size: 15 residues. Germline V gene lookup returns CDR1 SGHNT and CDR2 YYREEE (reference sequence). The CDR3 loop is CASSLGQLTNYGYTF. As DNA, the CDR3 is TGTGCCAGCAGCTTGGGACAGCTTACTAACTATGGCTACACCTTC.

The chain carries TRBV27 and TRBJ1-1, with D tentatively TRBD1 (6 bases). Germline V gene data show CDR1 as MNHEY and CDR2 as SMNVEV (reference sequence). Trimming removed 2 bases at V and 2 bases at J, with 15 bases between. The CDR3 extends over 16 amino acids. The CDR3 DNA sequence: TGTGCCAGCAGTTTAACGGGGGCGGGGGGAAACACTGAAGCTTTCTTT. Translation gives CASSLTGAGGNTEAFF.

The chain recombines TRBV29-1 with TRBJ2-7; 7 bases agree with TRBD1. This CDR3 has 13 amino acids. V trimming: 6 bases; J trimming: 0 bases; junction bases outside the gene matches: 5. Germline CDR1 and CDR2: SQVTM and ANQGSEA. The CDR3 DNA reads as TGCAGCGTGGATGAGGGGGCCTCCTACGAGCAGTACTTC. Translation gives CSVDEGASYEQYF.

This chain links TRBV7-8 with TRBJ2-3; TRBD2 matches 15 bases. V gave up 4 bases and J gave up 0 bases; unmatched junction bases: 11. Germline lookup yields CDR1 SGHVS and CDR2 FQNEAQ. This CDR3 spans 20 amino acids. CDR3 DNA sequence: TGTGCCAGCAGCTCCCCCAGGGGGACTAGCGGGGGGACTAGCACAGATACGCAGTATTTT. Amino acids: CASSSPRGTSGGTSTDTQYF.

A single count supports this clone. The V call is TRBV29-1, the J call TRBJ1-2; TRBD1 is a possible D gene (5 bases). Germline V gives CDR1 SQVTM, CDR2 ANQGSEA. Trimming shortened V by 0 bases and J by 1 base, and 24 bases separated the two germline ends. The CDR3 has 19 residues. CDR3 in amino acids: CSVEDMQGRVTEINYGYTF. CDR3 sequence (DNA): TGCAGCGTTGAAGATATGCAGGGTCGGGTCACGGAGATTAACTATGGCTACACCTTC.

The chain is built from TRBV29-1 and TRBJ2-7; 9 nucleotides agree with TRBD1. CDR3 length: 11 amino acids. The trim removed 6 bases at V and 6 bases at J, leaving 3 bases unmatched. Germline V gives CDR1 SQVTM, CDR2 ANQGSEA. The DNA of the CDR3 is TGCAGCGTACAGGGGGCGAGCGAGCAGTACTTC. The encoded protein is CSVQGASEQYF.

This CDR3 is CSVSGAEKLFF. CDR3 in DNA: TGCAGCGTGTCAGGGGCCGAAAAACTGTTTTTT. This chain connects TRBV29-1 to TRBJ1-4; D is possibly TRBD1 (6 bases). The CDR3 has 11 residues. The germline CDR1 and CDR2 sequences are SQVTM and ANQGSEA. Trimming shortened V by 6 bases and J by 8 bases, and 10 bases separated the two germline ends.

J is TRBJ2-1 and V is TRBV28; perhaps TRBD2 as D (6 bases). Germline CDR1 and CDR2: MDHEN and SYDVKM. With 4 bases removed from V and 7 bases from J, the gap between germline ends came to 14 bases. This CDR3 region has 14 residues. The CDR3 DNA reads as TGTGCCAGCAGTTCCTCCCCTAGCGCGAATGAGCAGTTCTTC. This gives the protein CASSSSPSANEQFF.

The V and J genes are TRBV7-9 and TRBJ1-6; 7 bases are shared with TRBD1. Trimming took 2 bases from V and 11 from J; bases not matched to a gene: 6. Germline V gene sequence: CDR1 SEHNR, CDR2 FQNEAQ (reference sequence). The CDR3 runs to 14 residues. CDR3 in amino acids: CASSLQGEGTPLHF. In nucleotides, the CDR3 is TGTGCCAGCAGCTTACAGGGGGAAGGAACACCCCTCCACTTT.

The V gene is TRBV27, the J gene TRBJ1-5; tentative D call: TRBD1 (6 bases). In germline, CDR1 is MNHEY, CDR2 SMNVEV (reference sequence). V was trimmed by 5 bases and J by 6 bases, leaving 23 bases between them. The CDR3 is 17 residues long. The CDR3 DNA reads TGTGCCAGCAGTCCCCGGGGGGGGGCAAGCTGGGGTCAGCCCCAGCATTTT. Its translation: CASSPRGGASWGQPQHF.

The CDR3 DNA reads TGTGCCAGCAGTGAATTCGGGACAGGGGAGAACTATGGCTACACCTTC. Protein sequence: CASSEFGTGENYGYTF. The V gene is TRBV25-1, the J gene TRBJ1-2; 10 bases match TRBD1. The ends lost 1 base at V and 2 bases at J; junction bases unmatched: 4. The CDR3 runs to 16 residues. The germline V gene has CDR1 MGHDK and CDR2 SYGVNS.

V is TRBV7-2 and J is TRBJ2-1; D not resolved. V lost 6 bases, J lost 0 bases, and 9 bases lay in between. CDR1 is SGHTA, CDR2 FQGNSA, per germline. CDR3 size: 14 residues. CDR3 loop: CASSGQTSYNEQFF. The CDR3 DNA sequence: TGTGCCAGCAGTGGGCAAACCTCCTACAATGAGCAGTTCTTC. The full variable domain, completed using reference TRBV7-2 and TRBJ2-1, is GAGVSQSPSNKVTEKGKDVELRCDPISGHTALYWYRQSLGQGLEFLIYFQGNSAPDKSGLPSDRFSAERTGGSVSTLTIQRTQQEDSAVYLCASSGQTSYNEQFFGPGTRLTVL.

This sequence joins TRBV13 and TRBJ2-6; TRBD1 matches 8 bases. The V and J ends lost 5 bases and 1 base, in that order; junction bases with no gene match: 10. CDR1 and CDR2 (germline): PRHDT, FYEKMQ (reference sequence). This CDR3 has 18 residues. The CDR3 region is CASSDTDRVRSGANVLTF. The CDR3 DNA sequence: TGTGCCAGCAGCGATACGGACAGGGTACGATCTGGGGCCAACGTCCTGACTTTC.

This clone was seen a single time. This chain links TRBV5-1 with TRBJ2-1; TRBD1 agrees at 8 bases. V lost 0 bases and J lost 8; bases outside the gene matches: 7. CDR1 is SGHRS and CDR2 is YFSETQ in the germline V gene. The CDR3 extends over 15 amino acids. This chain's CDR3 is CASSLAGQGLDEQFF. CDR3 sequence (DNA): TGCGCCAGCAGCTTGGCAGGACAGGGCCTCGATGAGCAGTTCTTC.

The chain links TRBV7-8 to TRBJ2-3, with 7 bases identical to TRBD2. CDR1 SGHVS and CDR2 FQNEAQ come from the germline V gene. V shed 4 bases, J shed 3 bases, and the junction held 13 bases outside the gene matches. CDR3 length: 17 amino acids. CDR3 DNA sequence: TGTGCCAGCAGCTCGACGCGGGGCGGGAGACGTACAGATACGCAGTATTTT. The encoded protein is CASSSTRGGRRTDTQYF.

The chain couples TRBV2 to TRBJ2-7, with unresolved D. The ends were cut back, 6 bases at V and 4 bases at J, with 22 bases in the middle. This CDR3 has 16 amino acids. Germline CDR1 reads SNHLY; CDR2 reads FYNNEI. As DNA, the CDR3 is TGTGCCAGCAGGGCCTTTAGCTTGGAGCGTGGTTACGAGCAGTACTTC. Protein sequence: CASRAFSLERGYEQYF.

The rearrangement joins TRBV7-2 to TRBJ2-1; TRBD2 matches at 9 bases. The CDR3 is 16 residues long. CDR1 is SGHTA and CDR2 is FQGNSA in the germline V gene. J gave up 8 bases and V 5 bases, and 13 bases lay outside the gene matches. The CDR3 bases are TGTGCCAGCAGCGGCAGTAGCGGGAGTGGGCGGGATGAGCAGTTCTTC. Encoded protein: CASSGSSGSGRDEQFF.

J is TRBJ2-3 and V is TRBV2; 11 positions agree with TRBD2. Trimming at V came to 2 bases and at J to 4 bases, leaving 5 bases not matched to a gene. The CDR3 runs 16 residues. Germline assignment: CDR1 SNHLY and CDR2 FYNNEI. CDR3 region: CASSESASGGPDTQYF. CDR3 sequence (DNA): TGTGCCAGCAGTGAATCGGCTAGCGGGGGGCCAGATACGCAGTATTTT.

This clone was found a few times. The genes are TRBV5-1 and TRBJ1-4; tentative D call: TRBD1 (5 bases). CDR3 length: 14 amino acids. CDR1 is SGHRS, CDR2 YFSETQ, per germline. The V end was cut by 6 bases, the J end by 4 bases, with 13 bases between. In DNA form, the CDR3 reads TGCGCCAGCACCTCAGGGCAACTTAATGAAAAACTGTTTTTT. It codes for CASTSGQLNEKLFF.

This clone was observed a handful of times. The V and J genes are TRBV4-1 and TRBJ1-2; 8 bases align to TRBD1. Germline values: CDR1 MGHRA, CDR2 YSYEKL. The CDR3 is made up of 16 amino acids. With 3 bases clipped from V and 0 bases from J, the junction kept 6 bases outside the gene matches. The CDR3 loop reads CASSHGNRGANYGYTF. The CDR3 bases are TGCGCCAGCAGCCATGGAAACAGGGGGGCTAACTATGGCTACACCTTC.

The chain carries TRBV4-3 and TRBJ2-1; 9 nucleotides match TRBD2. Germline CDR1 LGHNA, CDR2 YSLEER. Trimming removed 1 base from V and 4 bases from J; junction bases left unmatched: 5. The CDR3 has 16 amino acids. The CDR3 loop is CASSQGGLAGYNEQFF. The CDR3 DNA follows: TGCGCCAGCAGCCAAGGGGGGCTAGCGGGATACAATGAGCAGTTCTTC.

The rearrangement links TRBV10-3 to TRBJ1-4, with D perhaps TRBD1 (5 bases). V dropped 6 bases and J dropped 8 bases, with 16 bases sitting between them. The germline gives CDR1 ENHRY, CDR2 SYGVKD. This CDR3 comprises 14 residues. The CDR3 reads CAIRGERAGEKLFF. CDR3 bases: TGTGCCATCAGGGGAGAGCGGGCAGGGGAAAAACTGTTTTTT.

The CDR3 region has the DNA TGTGCCAGCAGCTTACAGTCTAGCGGATCATACGAGCAGTACTTC. Amino acids: CASSLQSSGSYEQYF. The chain employs TRBV7-2 and TRBJ2-7; 7 bases are a match to TRBD2. V was clipped by 2 bases and J by 4 bases; unmatched bases: 8. The germline V gene encodes CDR1 SGHTA and CDR2 FQGNSA. The CDR3 is made up of 15 amino acids.

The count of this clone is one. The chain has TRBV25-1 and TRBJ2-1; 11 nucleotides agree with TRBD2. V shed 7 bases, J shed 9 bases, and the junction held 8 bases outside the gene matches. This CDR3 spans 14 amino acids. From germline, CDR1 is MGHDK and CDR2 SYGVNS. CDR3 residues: CASKPPLAGAEQFF. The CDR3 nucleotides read TGTGCCAGCAAGCCCCCACTAGCGGGAGCTGAGCAGTTCTTC.